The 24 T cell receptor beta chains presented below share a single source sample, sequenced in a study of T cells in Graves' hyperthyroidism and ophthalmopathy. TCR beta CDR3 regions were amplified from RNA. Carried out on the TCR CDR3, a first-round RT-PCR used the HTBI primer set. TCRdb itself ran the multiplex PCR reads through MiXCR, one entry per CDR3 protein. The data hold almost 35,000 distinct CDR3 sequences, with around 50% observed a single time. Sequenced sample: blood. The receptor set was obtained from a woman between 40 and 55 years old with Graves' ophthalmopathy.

The CDR3 reads CVGRGETRNTDTQYF. The CDR3 DNA is TGTGTCGGCCGTGGGGAGACAAGAAACACAGATACGCAGTATTTT. The rearrangement links TRBV7-6 to TRBJ2-3, with D perhaps TRBD2 (5 bases). The CDR3 extends over 15 amino acids. Germline V CDR1 and CDR2: SGHVS, FNYEAQ.

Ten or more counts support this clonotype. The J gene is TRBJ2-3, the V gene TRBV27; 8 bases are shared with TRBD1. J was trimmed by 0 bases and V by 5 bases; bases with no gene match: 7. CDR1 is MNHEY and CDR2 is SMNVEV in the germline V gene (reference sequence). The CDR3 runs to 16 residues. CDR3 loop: CASSIFRDRSTDTQYF. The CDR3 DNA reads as TGTGCCAGCAGTATATTTCGGGACAGGAGCACAGATACGCAGTATTTT.

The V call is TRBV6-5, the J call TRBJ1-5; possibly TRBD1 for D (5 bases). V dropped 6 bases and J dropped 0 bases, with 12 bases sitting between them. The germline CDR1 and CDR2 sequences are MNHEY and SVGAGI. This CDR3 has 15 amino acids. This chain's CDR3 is CASRSGRDSNQPQHF. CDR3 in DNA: TGTGCCAGCAGATCCGGCAGGGATAGCAATCAGCCCCAGCATTTT.

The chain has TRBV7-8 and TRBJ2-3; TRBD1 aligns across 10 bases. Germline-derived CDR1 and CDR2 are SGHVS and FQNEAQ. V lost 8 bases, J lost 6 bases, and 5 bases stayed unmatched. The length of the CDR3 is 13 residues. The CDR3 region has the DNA TGTGCCAGCCCGGGACAGGGGAGTGATACGCAGTATTTT. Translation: CASPGQGSDTQYF.

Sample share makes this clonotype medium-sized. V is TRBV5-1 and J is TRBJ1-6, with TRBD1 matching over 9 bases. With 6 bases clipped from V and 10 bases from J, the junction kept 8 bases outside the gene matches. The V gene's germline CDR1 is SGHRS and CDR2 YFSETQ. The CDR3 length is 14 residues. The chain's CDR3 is CASNPGTGNSPLHF. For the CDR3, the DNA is TGCGCCAGCAACCCCGGGACAGGGAACTCACCCCTCCACTTT. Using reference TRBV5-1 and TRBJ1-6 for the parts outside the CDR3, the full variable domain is KAGVTQTPRYLIKTRGQQVTLSCSPISGHRSVSWYQQTPGQGLQFLFEYFSETQRNKGNFPGRFSGRQFSNSRSEMNVSTLELGDSALYLCASNPGTGNSPLHFGNGTRLTVT.

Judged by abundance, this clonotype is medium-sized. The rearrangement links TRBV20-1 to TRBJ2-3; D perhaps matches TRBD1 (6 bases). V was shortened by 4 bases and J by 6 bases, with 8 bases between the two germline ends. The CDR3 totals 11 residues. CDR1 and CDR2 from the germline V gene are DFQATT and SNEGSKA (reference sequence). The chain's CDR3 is CSANRVDTQYF. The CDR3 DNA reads TGCAGTGCTAACAGGGTTGATACGCAGTATTTT.

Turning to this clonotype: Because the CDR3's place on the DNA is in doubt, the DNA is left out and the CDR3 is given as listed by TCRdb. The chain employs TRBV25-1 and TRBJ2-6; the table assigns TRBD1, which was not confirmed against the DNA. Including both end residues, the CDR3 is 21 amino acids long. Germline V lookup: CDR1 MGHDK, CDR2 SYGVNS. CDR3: CASSIYLCSVEGDSGANVLTF.

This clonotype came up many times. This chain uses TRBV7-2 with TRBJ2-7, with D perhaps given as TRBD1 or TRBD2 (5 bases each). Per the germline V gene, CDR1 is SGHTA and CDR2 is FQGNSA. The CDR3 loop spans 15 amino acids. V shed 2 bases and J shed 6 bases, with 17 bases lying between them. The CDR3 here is CASSLLDPKGTEQYF. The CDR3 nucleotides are TGTGCCAGCAGCTTACTGGACCCCAAAGGGACCGAGCAGTACTTC.

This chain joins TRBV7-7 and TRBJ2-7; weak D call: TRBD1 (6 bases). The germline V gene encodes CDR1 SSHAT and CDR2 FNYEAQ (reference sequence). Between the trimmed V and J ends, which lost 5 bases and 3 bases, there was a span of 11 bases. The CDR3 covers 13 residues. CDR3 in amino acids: CASSDWDNYEQYF. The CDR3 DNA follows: TGTGCCAGCAGCGATTGGGACAACTACGAGCAGTACTTC. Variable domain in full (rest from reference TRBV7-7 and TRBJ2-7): GAGVSQSPRYKVTKRGQDVTLRCDPISSHATLYWYQQALGQGPEFLTYFNYEAQPDKSGLPSDRFSAERPEGSISTLTIQRTEQRDSAMYRCASSDWDNYEQYFGPGTRLTVT.

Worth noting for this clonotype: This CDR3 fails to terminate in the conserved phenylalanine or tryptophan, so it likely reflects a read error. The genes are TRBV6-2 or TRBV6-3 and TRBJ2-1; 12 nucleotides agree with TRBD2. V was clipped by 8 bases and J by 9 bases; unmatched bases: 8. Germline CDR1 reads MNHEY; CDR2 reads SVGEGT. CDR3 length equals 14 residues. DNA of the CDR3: TGTGCCAGCGGTACTAGCGGGAGGCTTATTGAGCAGTTCCTC. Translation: CASGTSGRLIEQFL.

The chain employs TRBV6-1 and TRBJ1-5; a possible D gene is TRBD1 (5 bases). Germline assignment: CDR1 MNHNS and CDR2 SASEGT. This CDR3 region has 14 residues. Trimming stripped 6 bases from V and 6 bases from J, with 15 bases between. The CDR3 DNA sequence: TGTGCCAGCAGAATGGGGGGGGTAAGTCAGCCCCAGCATTTT. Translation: CASRMGGVSQPQHF.

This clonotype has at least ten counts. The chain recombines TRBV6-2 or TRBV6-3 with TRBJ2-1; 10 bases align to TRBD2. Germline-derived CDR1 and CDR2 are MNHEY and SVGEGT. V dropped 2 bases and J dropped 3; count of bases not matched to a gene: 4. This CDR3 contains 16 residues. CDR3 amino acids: CASSYPAGGIYNEQFF. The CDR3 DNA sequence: TGTGCCAGCAGTTACCCAGCGGGGGGGATCTACAATGAGCAGTTCTTC.

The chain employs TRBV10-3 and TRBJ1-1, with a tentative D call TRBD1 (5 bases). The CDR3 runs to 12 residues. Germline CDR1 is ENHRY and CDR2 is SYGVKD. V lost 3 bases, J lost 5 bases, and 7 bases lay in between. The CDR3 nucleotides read TGTGCCATCAGTGAATGGGGGACTGAAGCTTTCTTT. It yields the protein CAISEWGTEAFF.

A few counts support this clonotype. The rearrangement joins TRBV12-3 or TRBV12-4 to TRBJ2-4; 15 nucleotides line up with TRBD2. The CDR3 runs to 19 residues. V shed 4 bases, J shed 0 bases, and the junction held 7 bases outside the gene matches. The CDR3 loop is CASSSPGLAGGTAKNIQYF. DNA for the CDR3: TGTGCCAGCAGTTCACCGGGACTAGCGGGAGGCACAGCCAAAAACATTCAGTACTTC.

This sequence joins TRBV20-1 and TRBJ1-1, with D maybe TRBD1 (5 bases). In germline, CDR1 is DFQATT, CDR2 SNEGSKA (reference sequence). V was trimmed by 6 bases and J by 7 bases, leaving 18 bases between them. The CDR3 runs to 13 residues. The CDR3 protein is CSAKAAGPREAFF. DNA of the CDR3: TGCAGTGCCAAGGCCGCGGGACCCCGTGAAGCTTTCTTT.

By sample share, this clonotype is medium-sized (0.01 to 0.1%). The CDR3 loop is CATSRDPRGVAYEQYF. The CDR3 region has the DNA TGTGCCACCAGCAGAGATCCGCGGGGGGTGGCCTACGAGCAGTACTTC. This chain links TRBV15 with TRBJ2-7, with 8 bases fitting TRBD2. The CDR3 runs to 16 residues. Germline lookup yields CDR1 LNHNV and CDR2 YYDKDF (reference sequence). The J segment lost 2 bases and the V segment lost 0 bases, leaving 6 bases of the junction unmatched. The entire variable domain, with the rest obtained from reference TRBV15 and TRBJ2-7, is as follows: DAMVIQNPRYQVTQFGKPVTLSCSQTLNHNVMYWYQQKSSQAPKLLFHYYDKDFNNEADTPDNFQSRRPNTSFCFLDIRSPGLGDTAMYLCATSRDPRGVAYEQYFGPGTRLTVT.

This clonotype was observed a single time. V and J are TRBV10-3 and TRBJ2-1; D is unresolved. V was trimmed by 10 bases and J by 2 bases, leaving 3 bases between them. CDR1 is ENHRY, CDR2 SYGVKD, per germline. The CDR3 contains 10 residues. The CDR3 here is CATAYNEQFF. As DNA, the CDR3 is TGTGCCACGGCCTACAATGAGCAGTTCTTC.

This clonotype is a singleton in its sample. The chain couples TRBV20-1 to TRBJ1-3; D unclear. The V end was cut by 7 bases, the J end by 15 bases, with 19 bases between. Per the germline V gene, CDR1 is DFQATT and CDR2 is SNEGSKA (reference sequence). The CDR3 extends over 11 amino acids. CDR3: CSVQVRERQYF. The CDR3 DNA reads TGCAGTGTTCAAGTTCGTGAGAGGCAATATTTT.

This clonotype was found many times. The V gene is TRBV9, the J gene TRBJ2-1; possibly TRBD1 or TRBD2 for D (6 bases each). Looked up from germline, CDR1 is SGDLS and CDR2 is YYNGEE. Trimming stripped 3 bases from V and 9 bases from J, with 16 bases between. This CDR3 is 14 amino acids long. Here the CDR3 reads CASSARGELSEQFF. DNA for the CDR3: TGTGCCAGCAGCGCGAGGGGGGAATTGAGTGAGCAGTTCTTC.

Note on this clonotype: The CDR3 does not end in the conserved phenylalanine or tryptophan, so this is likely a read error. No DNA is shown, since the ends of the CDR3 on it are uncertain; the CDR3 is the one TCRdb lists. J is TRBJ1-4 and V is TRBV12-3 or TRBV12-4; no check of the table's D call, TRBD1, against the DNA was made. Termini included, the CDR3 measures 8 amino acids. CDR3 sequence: CASSDDTG.

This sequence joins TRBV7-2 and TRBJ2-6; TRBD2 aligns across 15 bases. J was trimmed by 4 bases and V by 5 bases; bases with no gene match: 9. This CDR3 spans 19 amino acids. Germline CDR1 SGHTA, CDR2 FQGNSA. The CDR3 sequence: CASSPIGGTSGRGANVLTF. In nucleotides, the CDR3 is TGTGCCAGCAGCCCAATTGGCGGGACTAGCGGGAGGGGGGCCAACGTCCTGACTTTC.

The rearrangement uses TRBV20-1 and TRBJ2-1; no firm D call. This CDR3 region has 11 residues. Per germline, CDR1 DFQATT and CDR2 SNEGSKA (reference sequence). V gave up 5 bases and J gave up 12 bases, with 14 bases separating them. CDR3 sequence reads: CSASPHDTQFF. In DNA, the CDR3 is TGCAGTGCTTCCCCCCACGATACGCAGTTCTTC.

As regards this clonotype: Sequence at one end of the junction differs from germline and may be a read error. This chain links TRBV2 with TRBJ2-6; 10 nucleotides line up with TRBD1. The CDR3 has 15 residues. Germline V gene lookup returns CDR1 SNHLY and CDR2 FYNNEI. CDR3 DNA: TGTGCCATCAGTGAGGCAGGGACAGGGGCGGGTACTGAAGCTTTC. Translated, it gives CAISEAGTGAGTEAF.

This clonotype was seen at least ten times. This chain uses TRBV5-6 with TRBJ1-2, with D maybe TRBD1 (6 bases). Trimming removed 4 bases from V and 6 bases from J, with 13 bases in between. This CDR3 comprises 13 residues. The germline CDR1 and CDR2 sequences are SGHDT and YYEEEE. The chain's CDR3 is CASSINRVDGYTF. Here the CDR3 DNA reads TGTGCCAGCAGCATTAACAGGGTTGATGGCTACACCTTC. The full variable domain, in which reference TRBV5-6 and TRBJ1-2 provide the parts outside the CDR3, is DAGVTQSPTHLIKTRGQQVTLRCSPKSGHDTVSWYQQALGQGPQFIFQYYEEEERQRGNFPDRFSGHQFPNYSSELNVNALLLGDSALYLCASSINRVDGYTFGSGTRLTVV.